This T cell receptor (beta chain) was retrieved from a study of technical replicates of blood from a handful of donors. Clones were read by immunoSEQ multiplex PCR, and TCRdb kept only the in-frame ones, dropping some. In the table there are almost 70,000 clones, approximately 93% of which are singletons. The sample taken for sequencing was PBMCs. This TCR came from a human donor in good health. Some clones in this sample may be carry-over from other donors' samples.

CDR3 sequence (DNA): TGTGCCAGCACGGCAGCGGGGGGAAACACCATATATTTT. Protein sequence: CASTAAGGNTIYF. V usage is TRBV6-5 and J usage is TRBJ1-3; D not certain. V was shortened by 7 bases and J by 4 bases, with 11 bases between the two germline ends. CDR3 length equals 13 residues. Germline V lookup: CDR1 MNHEY, CDR2 SVGAGI.